Shown below are 5 T cell receptor beta chains from a single sample sequenced in a study of T-cell reconstitution after alpha-beta-depleted transplantation in children. Preparation of the TCRbeta library involved a method that used unique molecular identifiers. MiXCR was run by TCRdb on the PCR reads, yielding one entry per CDR3 protein. This sample has a few hundred thousand distinct CDR3 sequences, with under 13% found just once. The sequencing here drew on PBMCs from the stem cell graft donor, taken from the stem cell graft. These TCRs come from a human donor who donated a stem cell graft to a child with acute lymphoblastic leukemia.

A few counts support this clonotype. The chain has TRBV10-1 and TRBJ2-3, with 11 nucleotides matching TRBD2. This CDR3 comprises 16 residues. CDR1 is WNHNN, CDR2 SYGVQD, per germline (reference sequence). The J segment lost 4 bases and the V segment lost 0 bases, leaving 3 bases of the junction unmatched. CDR3 region: CASSESTSGRADTQYF. CDR3 nucleotide sequence: TGCGCCAGCAGTGAGTCAACTAGCGGGAGAGCAGATACGCAGTATTTT.

This clonotype was seen more than once but under ten times. This chain joins TRBV3-1 and TRBJ2-2, with no clear D. Trimming removed 6 bases at V and 4 bases at J, with 12 bases between. The CDR3 runs 14 residues. The germline V gene encodes CDR1 LGHDT and CDR2 YNNKEL (reference sequence). CDR3: CASSPPLATGELFF. CDR3 sequence (DNA): TGTGCCAGCAGTCCTCCTTTAGCCACCGGGGAGCTGTTTTTT.

V usage is TRBV7-6 and J usage is TRBJ2-1, with D maybe TRBD2 (6 bases). The CDR3 contains 12 residues. Germline CDR1 reads SGHVS; CDR2 reads FNYEAQ. Trimming cost V 6 bases and J 7 bases, with 10 bases left between them. CDR3 loop: CASSQSGNEQFF. In nucleotides, the CDR3 is TGTGCCAGCAGTCAGAGCGGGAATGAGCAGTTCTTC.

In its sample, this clonotype was seen a few times. The chain links TRBV7-2 to TRBJ2-1; perhaps TRBD2 as D (5 bases). The germline gives CDR1 SGHTA, CDR2 FQGNSA. This CDR3 has 14 amino acids. V lost 3 bases and J 3 bases, leaving 9 bases between the germline ends. The CDR3 is CASSLPGYYNEQFF. CDR3 nucleotide sequence: TGTGCCAGCAGCTTGCCGGGATACTACAATGAGCAGTTCTTC.

This clonotype has more than one count but fewer than ten. The chain couples TRBV15 to TRBJ2-1; 8 positions agree with TRBD2. CDR1 is LNHNV and CDR2 is YYDKDF in the germline V gene (reference sequence). This CDR3 is 18 amino acids long. J was trimmed by 2 bases and V by 0 bases; bases with no gene match: 9. The chain's CDR3 is CATSRDLMRAGAYNEQFF. The CDR3 DNA reads as TGTGCCACCAGCAGAGATTTGATGAGAGCGGGAGCCTACAATGAGCAGTTCTTC.